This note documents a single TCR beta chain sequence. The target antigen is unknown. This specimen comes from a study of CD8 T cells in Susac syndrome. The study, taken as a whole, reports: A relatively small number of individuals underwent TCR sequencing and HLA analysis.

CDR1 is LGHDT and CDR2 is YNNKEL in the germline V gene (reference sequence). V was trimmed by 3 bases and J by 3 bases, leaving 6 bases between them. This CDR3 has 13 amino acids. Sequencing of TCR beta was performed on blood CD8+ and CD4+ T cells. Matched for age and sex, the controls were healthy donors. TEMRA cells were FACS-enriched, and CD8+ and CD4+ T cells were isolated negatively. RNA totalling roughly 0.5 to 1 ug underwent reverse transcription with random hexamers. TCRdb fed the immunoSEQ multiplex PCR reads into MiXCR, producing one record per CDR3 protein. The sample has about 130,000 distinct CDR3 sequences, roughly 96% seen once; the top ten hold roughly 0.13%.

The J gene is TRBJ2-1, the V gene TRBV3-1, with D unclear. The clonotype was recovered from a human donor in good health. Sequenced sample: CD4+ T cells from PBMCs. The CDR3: CASSQNGYNEQFF. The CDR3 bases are TGTGCCAGCAGCCAGAATGGCTACAATGAGCAGTTCTTC.